These T cell receptor beta chains were read from a single sample in a study of OX40 agonist ivuxolimab in advanced cancers. Libraries were prepared by immunoSEQ multiplex PCR; TCRdb keeps only in-frame clonotypes and omits some of them. The sample lists some 90,000 clones; more than 75% were seen once. Specimen: CD4+ or CD8+ T cells sorted from blood, collected in a trial of the OX40 agonist ivuxolimab. These receptors were collected from an adult with an advanced solid tumor such as melanoma, head and neck, liver or kidney cancer. Both conserved end residues are part of each CDR3. The D gene is left open where the match is weak. Rows may omit the clone size; those that give it use once, few, many or a size class.

d_gene	abundance	v_gene	j_gene	CDR3aa	CDR3nt
NA	NA	TRBV7-7	TRBJ2-1	CASSTGPGEQFF	TGTGCTAGCAGCACGGGCCCGGGTGAGCAGTTCTTC
NA	NA	TRBV18	TRBJ1-3	CASSPGPGNTIYF	TGTGCCAGCTCACCAGGGCCCGGAAACACCATATATTTT
NA	NA	TRBV19	TRBJ1-6	CASLPLGSPLHF	TGTGCCAGCCTCCCACTGGGTTCACCCCTCCACTTT
TRBD2	once	TRBV10-1	TRBJ2-3	CASSGLALGGTDTQYF	TGCGCCAGCAGTGGACTAGCCCTCGGGGGCACAGATACGCAGTATTTT
NA	NA	TRBV9	TRBJ2-1	CASGRRVLPTNNEQFF	TGTGCCAGCGGCAGGCGGGTACTGCCTACCAACAATGAGCAGTTCTTC
NA	NA	TRBV14	TRBJ1-2	CASSQESPTGPYGYTF	TGTGCCAGCAGCCAAGAGTCCCCGACAGGACCCTATGGCTACACCTTC
TRBD1	NA	TRBV19	TRBJ1-2	CASSMAQGAKYGYTF	TGTGCCAGTAGTATGGCGCAGGGGGCAAAATATGGCTACACCTTC
NA	NA	TRBV4-3	TRBJ1-2	CASSQDYSTDYGYTF	TGCGCCAGCAGCCAAGATTATTCTACCGACTATGGCTACACCTTC
TRBD1	NA	TRBV2	TRBJ2-3	CASSYRGADTQYF	TGTGCCAGCAGTTACAGGGGCGCAGATACGCAGTATTTT
NA	NA	TRBV7-2	TRBJ1-5	CASSTRVLGNQPQHF	TGTGCCAGCAGCACTAGGGTGCTTGGCAATCAGCCCCAGCATTTT
NA	NA	TRBV18	TRBJ2-2	CASSPGTGPNTGELFF	TGTGCCAGCTCACCCGGGACGGGGCCGAACACCGGGGAGCTGTTTTTT
NA	NA	TRBV27	TRBJ1-2	CASSTLGRVPGYTF	TGTGCCAGCAGTACCTTGGGGCGCGTTCCTGGCTACACCTTC
TRBD1	NA	TRBV6-5	TRBJ1-2	CASTRDRASGYTF	TGTGCCAGCACCCGAGACAGGGCTTCTGGCTACACCTTC
NA	few	TRBV30	TRBJ1-4	CAWERDRNEKLFF	TGTGCCTGGGAACGGGACCGTAATGAAAAACTGTTTTTT
NA	NA	TRBV7-2	TRBJ2-7	CASSLHYEQYF	TGTGCCAGCAGCTTACACTACGAGCAGTACTTC
TRBD1	NA	TRBV28	TRBJ2-7	CASSRTGRSYEQYF	TGTGCCAGCAGCCGGACAGGGAGGTCGTACGAGCAGTACTTC